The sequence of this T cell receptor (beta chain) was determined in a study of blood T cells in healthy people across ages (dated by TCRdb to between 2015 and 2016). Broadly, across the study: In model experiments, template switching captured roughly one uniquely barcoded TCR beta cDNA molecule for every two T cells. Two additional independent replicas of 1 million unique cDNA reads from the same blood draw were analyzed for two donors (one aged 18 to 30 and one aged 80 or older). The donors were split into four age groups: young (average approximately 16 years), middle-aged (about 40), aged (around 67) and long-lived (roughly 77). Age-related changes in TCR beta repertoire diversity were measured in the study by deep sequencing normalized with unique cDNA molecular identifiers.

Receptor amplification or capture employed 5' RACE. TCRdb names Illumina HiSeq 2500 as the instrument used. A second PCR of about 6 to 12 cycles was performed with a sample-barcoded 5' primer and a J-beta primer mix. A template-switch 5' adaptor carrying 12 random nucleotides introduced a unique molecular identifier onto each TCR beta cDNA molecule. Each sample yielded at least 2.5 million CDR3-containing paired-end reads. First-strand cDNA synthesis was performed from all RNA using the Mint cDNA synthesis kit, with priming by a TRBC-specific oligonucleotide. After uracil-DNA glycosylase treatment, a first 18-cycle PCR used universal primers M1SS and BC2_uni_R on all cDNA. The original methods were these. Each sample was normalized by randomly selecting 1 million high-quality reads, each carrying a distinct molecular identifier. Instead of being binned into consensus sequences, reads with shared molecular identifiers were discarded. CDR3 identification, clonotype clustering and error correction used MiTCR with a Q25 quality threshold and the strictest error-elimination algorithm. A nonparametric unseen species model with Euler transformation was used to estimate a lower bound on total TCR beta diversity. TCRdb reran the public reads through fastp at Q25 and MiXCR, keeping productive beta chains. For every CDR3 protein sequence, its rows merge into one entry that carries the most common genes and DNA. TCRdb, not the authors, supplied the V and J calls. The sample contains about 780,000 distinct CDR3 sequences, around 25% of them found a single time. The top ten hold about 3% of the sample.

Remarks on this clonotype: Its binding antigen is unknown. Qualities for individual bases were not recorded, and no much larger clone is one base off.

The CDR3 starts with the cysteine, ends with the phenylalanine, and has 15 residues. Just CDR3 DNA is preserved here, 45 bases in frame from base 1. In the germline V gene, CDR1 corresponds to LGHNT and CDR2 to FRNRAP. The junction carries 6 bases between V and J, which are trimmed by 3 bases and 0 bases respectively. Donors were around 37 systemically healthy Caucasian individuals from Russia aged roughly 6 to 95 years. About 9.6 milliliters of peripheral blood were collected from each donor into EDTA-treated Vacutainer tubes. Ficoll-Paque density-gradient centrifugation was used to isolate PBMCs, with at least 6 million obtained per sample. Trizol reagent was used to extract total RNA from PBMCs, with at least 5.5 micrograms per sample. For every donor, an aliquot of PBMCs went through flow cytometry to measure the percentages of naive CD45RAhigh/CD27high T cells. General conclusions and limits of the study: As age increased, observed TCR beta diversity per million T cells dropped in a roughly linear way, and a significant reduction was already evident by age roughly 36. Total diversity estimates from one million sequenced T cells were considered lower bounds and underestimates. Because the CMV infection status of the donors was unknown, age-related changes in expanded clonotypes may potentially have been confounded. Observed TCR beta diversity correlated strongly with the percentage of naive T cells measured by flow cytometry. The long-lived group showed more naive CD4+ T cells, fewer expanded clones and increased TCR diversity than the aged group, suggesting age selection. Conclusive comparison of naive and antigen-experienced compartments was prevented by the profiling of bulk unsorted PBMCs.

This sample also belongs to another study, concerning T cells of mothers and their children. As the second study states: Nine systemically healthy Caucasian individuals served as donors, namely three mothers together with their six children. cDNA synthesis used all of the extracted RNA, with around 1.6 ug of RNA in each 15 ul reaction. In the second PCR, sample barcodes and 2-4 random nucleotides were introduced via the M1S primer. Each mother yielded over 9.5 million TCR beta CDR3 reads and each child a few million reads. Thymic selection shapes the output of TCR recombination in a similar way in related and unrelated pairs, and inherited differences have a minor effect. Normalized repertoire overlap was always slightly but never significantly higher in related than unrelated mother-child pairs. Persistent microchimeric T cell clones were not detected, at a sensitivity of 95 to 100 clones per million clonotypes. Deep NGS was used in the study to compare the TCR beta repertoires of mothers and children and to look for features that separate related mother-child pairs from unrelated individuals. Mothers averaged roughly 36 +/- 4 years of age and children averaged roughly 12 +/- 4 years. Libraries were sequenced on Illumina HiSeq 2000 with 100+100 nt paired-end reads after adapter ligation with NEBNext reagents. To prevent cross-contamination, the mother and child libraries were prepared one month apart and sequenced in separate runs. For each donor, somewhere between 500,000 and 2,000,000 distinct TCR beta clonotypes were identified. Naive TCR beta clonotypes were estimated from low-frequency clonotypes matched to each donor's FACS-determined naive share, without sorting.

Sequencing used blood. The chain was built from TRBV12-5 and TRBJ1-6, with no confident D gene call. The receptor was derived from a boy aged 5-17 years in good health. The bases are TGTGCTAGTGGTTTCGGGAGCTCCTATAATTCACCCCTCCACTTT. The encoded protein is CASGFGSSYNSPLHF.